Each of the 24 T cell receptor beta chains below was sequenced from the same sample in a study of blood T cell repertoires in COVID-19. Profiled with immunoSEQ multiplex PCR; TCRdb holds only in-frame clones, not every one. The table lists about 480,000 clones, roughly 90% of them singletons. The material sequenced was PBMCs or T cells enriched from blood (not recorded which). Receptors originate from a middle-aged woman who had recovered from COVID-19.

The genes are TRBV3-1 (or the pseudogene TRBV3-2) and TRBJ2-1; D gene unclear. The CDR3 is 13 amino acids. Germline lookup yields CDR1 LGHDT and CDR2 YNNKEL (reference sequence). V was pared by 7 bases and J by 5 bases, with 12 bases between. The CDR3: CASKSSYHNEQFF. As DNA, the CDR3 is TGTGCCAGCAAGTCTAGTTATCACAATGAGCAGTTCTTC.

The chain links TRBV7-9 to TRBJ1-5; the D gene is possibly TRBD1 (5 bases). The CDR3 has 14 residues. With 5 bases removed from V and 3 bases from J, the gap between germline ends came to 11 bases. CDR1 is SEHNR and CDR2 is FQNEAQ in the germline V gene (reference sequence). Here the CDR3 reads CASSPGAPNQPQHF. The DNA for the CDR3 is TGTGCCAGCAGCCCTGGGGCACCCAATCAGCCCCAGCATTTT.

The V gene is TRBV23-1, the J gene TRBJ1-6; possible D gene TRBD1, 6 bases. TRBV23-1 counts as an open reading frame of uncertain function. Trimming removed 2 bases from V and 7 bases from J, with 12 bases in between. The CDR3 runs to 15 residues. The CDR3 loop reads CASSQPRQGNSPLHF. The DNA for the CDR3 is TGCGCCAGCAGTCAACCGCGGCAGGGGAATTCACCCCTCCACTTT.

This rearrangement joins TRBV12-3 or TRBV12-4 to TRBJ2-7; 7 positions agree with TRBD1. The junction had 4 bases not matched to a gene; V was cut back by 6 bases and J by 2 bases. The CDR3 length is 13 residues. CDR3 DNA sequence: TGTGCCAGCAGGACAGGGATAGCCTACGAGCAGTACTTC. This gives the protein CASRTGIAYEQYF.

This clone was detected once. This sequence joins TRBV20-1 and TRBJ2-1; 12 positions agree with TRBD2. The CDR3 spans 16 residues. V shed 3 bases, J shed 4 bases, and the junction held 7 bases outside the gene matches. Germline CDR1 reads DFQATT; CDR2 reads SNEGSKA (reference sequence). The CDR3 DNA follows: TGCAGTGCTAGTCTGGCTAGCGGGAGGGATTACAATGAGCAGTTCTTC. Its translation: CSASLASGRDYNEQFF.

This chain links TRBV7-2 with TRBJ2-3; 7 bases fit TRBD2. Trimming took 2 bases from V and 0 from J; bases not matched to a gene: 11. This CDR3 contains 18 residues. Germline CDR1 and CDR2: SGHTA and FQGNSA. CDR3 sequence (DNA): TGTGCCAGCAGCTTAAGACAGAGCAGCGGGGTAAGCACAGATACGCAGTATTTT. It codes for CASSLRQSSGVSTDTQYF.

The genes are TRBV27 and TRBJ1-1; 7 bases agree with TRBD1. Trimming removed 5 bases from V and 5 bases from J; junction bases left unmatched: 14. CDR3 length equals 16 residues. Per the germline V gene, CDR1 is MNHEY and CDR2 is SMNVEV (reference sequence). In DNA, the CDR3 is TGTGCCAGCAGTCCCCGACAGGGTAGAGGAGAGACTGAAGCTTTCTTT. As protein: CASSPRQGRGETEAFF.

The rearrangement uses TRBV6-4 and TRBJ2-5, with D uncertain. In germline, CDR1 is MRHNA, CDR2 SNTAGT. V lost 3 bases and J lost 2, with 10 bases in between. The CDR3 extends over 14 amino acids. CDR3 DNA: TGTGCCAGCAGTGAAGTCTCCAGGCAAGAGACCCAGTACTTC. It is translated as CASSEVSRQETQYF.

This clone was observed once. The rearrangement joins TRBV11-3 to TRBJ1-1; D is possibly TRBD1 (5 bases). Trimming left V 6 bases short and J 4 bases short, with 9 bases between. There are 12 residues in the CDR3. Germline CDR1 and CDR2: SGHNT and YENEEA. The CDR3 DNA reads TGTGCCAGCAGGTCAGGGTCCACTGAAGCTTTCTTT. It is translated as CASRSGSTEAFF.

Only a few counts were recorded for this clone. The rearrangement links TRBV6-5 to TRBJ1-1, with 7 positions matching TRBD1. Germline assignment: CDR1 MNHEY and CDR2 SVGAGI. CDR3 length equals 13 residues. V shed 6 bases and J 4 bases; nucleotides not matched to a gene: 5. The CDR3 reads CASSRQGLTEAFF. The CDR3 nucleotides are TGTGCCAGCAGCCGACAGGGCCTCACTGAAGCTTTCTTT.

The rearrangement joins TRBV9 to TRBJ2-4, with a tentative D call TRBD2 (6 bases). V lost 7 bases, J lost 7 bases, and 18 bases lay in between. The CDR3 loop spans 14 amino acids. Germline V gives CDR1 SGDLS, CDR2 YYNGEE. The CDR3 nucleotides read TGTGCCAGCTCTGTCGGAGGGTATCGGAACATTCAGTACTTC. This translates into CASSVGGYRNIQYF.

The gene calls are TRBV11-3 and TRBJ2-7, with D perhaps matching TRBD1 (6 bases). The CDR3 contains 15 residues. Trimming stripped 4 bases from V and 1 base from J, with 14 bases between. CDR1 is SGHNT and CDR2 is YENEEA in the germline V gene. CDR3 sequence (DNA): TGTGCCAGCAGCTCCCAGGGGACCCTTTCCTACGAGCAGTACTTC. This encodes CASSSQGTLSYEQYF.

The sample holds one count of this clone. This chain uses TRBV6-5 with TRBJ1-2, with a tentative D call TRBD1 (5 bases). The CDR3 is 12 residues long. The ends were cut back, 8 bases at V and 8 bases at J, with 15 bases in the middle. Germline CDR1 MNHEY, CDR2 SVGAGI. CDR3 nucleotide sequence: TGTGCCAGCTTGGGGACTCCGGAAGGCTACACCTTC. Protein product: CASLGTPEGYTF.

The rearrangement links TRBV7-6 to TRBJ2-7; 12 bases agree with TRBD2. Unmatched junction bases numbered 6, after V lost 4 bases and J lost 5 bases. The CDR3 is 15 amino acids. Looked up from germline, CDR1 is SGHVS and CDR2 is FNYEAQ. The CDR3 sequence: CASSSRTSGTHEQYF. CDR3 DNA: TGTGCCAGCAGCTCCCGGACTAGCGGGACCCACGAGCAGTACTTC.

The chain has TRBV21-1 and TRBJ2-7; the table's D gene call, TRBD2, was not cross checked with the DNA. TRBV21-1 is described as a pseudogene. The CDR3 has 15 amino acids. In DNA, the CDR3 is TGTGCCAGCAGCAACCCTAGCGGGAGGACCTACGAGCAGTACTTC. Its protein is CASSNPSGRTYEQYF.

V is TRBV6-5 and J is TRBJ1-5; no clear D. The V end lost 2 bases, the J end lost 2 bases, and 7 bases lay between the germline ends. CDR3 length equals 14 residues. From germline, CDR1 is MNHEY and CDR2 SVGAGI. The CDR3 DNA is TGTGCCAGCAGTTACGCGGAGGGCAATCAGCCCCAGCATTTT. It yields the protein CASSYAEGNQPQHF.

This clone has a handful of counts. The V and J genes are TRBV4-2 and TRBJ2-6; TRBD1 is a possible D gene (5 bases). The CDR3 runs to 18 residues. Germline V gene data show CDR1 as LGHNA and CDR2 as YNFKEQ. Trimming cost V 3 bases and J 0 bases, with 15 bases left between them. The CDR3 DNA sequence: TGTGCCAGCAGCCAGCTTCTAGACAGTCTCTCTGGGGCCAACGTCCTGACTTTC. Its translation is CASSQLLDSLSGANVLTF.

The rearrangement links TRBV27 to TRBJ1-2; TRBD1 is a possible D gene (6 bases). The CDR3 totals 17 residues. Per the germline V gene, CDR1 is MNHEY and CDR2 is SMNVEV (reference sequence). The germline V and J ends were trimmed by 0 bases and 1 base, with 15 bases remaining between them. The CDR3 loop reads CASSLSWTEALNYGYTF. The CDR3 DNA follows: TGTGCCAGCAGTTTATCTTGGACAGAAGCACTTAACTATGGCTACACCTTC.

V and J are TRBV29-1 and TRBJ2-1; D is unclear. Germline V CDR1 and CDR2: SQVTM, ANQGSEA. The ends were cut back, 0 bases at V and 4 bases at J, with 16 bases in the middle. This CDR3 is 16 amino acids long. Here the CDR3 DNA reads TGCAGCGTTGAAGATCGGAGCACCTTTACGTACAATGAGCAGTTCTTC. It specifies CSVEDRSTFTYNEQFF.

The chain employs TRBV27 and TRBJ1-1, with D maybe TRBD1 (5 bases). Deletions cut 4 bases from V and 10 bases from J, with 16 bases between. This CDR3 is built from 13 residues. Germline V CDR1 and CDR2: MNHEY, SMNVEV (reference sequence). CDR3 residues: CASSSTQGQGAFF. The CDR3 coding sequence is TGTGCCAGCAGTTCTACTCAGGGCCAAGGAGCTTTCTTT.

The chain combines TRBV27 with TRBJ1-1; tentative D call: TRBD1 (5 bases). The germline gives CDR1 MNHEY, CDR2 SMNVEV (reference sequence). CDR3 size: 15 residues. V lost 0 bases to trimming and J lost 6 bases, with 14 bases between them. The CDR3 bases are TGTGCCAGCAGTTTATCGTCCAGGGTGGTACCTGAAGCTTTCTTT. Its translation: CASSLSSRVVPEAFF.

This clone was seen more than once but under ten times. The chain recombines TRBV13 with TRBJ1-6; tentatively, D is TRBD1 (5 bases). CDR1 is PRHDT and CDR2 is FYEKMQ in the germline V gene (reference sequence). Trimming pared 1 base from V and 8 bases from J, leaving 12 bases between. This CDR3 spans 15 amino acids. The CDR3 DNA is TGTGCCAGCAGCTTAGCTTGGCAGGGTTATTCACCCCTCCACTTT. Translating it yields CASSLAWQGYSPLHF.

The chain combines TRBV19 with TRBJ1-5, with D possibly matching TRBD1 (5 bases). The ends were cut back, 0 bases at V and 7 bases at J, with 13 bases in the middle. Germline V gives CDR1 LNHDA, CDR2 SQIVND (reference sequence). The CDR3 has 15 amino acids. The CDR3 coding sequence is TGTGCCAGTAGTATAGATCTATCCGGGGGGCAGCCCCAGCATTTT. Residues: CASSIDLSGGQPQHF. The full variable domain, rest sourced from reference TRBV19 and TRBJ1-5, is DGGITQSPKYLFRKEGQNVTLSCEQNLNHDAMYWYRQDPGQGLRLIYYSQIVNDFQKGDIAEGYSVSREKKESFPLTVTSAQKNPTAFYLCASSIDLSGGQPQHFGDGTRLSIL.

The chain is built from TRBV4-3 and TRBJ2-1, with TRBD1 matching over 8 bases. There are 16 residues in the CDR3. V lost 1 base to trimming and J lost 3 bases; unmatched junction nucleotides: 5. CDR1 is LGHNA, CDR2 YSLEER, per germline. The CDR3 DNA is TGCGCCAGCAGCCAAGGTGTAGGACAGGGCTACAATGAGCAGTTCTTC. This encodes CASSQGVGQGYNEQFF.